This T cell receptor (beta chain) derives from a study of blood T cell repertoires in COVID-19. On the study more broadly: The United States, Italy and Spain supplied acute and convalescent COVID-19 samples. PBMCs, B-cell-depleted T cells, or T cells were the source of the cDNA or gDNA that made up the material.

Trimming cost V 7 bases and J 1 base, with 9 bases left between them. This CDR3 contains 13 residues. Germline loops: CDR1 SGDLS, CDR2 YYNGEE. In the authors' workflow: Reference gene primers were amplified, and this amplification served to estimate nucleated cell counts. Data came from immunoSEQ multiplex PCR; TCRdb stores just in-frame clones and leaves some out. V, J and clone size are those of that table, while D and trimming were read from the DNA. The repertoire holds 110,000 or so clones, with around 85% as singletons. The receptor was isolated from a human donor in a cohort sampled during active COVID-19. Input material: peripheral blood. This rearrangement joins TRBV9 to TRBJ1-5; a possible D gene is TRBD1 (5 bases). Here the CDR3 reads CASGNRSNQPQHF. DNA of the CDR3: TGTGCCAGCGGAAACAGGAGCAATCAGCCCCAGCATTTT.